These T cell receptor beta chains were read from a single sample in a study of human T cells and chemical hapten exposure. TCRdb processed the 5' RACE reads anew with MiXCR; each CDR3 protein has one entry. There are tens of thousands of distinct CDR3 sequences in the sample; about 8.4% occur only once, and under 2.5% lies in the top ten. The receptors derive from a male donor in good health. Both conserved end residues are part of each CDR3. The order of the fields is V gene, clone size, J gene, D gene, CDR3 DNA, CDR3 protein. D genes are given only for firm matches. For some rows the clone size is stated as once, few or many, or as a class when expanded; others skip it.

TRBV7-9	NA	TRBJ1-6	TRBD1	TGTGCCAGCAGCTTGACGACAGGGAGCTCCTATAATTCACCCCTCCACTTT	CASSLTTGSSYNSPLHF
TRBV20-1	many	TRBJ2-3	TRBD2	TGCAGTGCTAGACCCGGGACTAGCGGGAGGGCGGCTAGCACAGATACGCAGTATTTT	CSARPGTSGRAASTDTQYF
TRBV30	few	TRBJ2-5	NA	TGTGCCTGGACCCGACAGGACCCTCAAGAGACCCAGTACTTC	CAWTRQDPQETQYF
TRBV5-1	many	TRBJ2-5	NA	TGCGCCAGCAGCTTGGGAGCTGATTGGGCCTTTCAAGAGACCCAGTACTTC	CASSLGADWAFQETQYF
TRBV28	few	TRBJ2-2	NA	TGTGCCAGCACCATGAGGCGGAGCAACACCGGGGAGCTGTTTTTT	CASTMRRSNTGELFF
TRBV6-5	many	TRBJ2-1	TRBD2	TGTGCCAGCAGTTACTCACTAGCGGCTAACGACAATGAGCAGTTCTTC	CASSYSLAANDNEQFF
TRBV4-3	few	TRBJ1-2	NA	TGCGCCAGCAGCCAAGAACTGGCCGGTTCTAACTATGGCTACACCTTC	CASSQELAGSNYGYTF
TRBV6-5	NA	TRBJ1-2	NA	TGTGCCAGCAGTTACGCGCTAGATGCCAGGGGTACCGCCTATGGCTACACCTTC	CASSYALDARGTAYGYTF
TRBV27	NA	TRBJ2-1	TRBD2	TGTGCCAGCAGTTTATCAGAAGAGACCGGGACTAGCCCACATGAGCAGTTCTTC	CASSLSEETGTSPHEQFF
TRBV15	few	TRBJ2-1	TRBD1	TGTGCCACCAGCAAGCTCTCTGCCGTAACCGGGACAGGGGACAATGAGCAGTTCTTC	CATSKLSAVTGTGDNEQFF
TRBV7-2	few	TRBJ2-6	TRBD2	TGTGCCAGCAGCTTAGCTCGGGGGGTCTCTGGGGCCAACGTCCTGACTTTC	CASSLARGVSGANVLTF
TRBV29-1	many	TRBJ1-3	NA	TGCAGCGCCAACGTGGGGGTTTCTGGAAACACCATATATTTT	CSANVGVSGNTIYF
TRBV24-1	few	TRBJ2-1	NA	TGTGCCACCAGTGCCCCAGGGGCTAGCGGAAATGAGCAGTTCTTC	CATSAPGASGNEQFF
TRBV6-2/TRBV6-3	few	TRBJ2-2	NA	TGTGCCAGCAGTTACTATGGCACCGGGGAGCTGTTTTTT	CASSYYGTGELFF
TRBV12-3/TRBV12-4	many	TRBJ1-3	NA	TGTGCCAGCAGTTTAGGGACTACTGGAAACACCATATATTTT	CASSLGTTGNTIYF
TRBV11-2	many	TRBJ1-4	NA	TGTGCCAGCAGCCCCCCCGCAACTAATGAAAAACTGTTTTTT	CASSPPATNEKLFF
TRBV29-1	few	TRBJ1-1	NA	TGCAGCGTTGACAACGGTTCAGTAGGGGCTTTCTTT	CSVDNGSVGAFF
TRBV3-1	NA	TRBJ1-5	TRBD1	TGTGCCAGCACTCGGACAGGCCTCAATCAGCCCCAGCATTTT	CASTRTGLNQPQHF
TRBV5-1	NA	TRBJ2-3	TRBD1	TGCGCCAGCAGCCACGGACAGGGCACAGATACGCAGTATTTT	CASSHGQGTDTQYF
TRBV11-3	many	TRBJ2-1	TRBD1	TGTGCCAGCAGCCGGGACAGGGGTATCAATGAGCAGTTCTTC	CASSRDRGINEQFF
TRBV6-5	many	TRBJ2-1	NA	TGTGCCAGCAGTTTAAGGGGCTATGAGCAGTTCTTC	CASSLRGYEQFF
TRBV12-3/TRBV12-4	NA	TRBJ2-7	NA	TGTGCCAGCAGCCTCTCGGGGCGTCACTACGAGCAGTACTTC	CASSLSGRHYEQYF
TRBV10-3	NA	TRBJ1-1	NA	TGTGCCATCAGTGAGCCTCCGGGAACTGAAGCTTTCTTT	CAISEPPGTEAFF
TRBV5-1	few	TRBJ2-3	NA	TGCGCCAGCAGCTCCCGGGAAGGGGGGGATACGCAGTATTTT	CASSSREGGDTQYF
TRBV6-6	many	TRBJ2-7	NA	TGTGCCAGCGTCTCGGAGGCTCCCTACGAGCAGTACTTC	CASVSEAPYEQYF
TRBV10-3	NA	TRBJ2-3	TRBD2	TGTGCCATCAGTGAGCCAACTAGCGGCACAGATACGCAGTATTTT	CAISEPTSGTDTQYF
TRBV20-1	few	TRBJ2-1	TRBD2	TGCAGTGCTAGACGGGGATCGAGCGGGAGGCCCAGTGAGCAGTTCTTC	CSARRGSSGRPSEQFF
TRBV18	NA	TRBJ2-1	NA	TGTGCCAGCTCACCCCGGAGGAATGAGCAGTTCTTC	CASSPRRNEQFF
TRBV10-3	many	TRBJ2-6	NA	TGTGCCCTAGGAGACTCTGGGGCCAACGTCCTGACTTTC	CALGDSGANVLTF
TRBV10-3	few	TRBJ2-6	TRBD2	TGTGCCAGTGGGACTAGCGGGAGGGCGCAAGGGGCCAACGTCCTGACTTTC	CASGTSGRAQGANVLTF
TRBV6-2/TRBV6-3	few	TRBJ2-3	NA	TGTGCCAGCAGTTACGGGGGGGCTAGCACAGATACGCAGTATTTT	CASSYGGASTDTQYF
TRBV5-6	few	TRBJ1-6	TRBD1	TGTGCCAGCAGCTTGGCCCAGGGGGCTTATTCACCCCTCCACTTT	CASSLAQGAYSPLHF
TRBV6-1	many	TRBJ2-2	TRBD2	TGTGCCAGCAGTGAACTAGCGGGTGAAACCGGGGAGCTGTTTTTT	CASSELAGETGELFF
TRBV6-6	few	TRBJ2-1	NA	TGTGCCAGCAGACGGGACGTGGATGAGCAGTTCTTC	CASRRDVDEQFF
TRBV5-1	few	TRBJ2-3	NA	TGCGCCAGCAACGACGGGGGCACAGATACGCAGTATTTT	CASNDGGTDTQYF
TRBV6-1	many	TRBJ1-5	NA	TGTGCCAGCAGTAGACCGGACGGGAGCGGCAATCAGCCCCAGCATTTT	CASSRPDGSGNQPQHF
TRBV20-1	many	TRBJ2-7	NA	TGCAGTGCTAGTTTCGCAGGGAATCCCTACGAGCAGTACTTC	CSASFAGNPYEQYF
TRBV13	few	TRBJ2-1	NA	TGTGCCAGCAGCGCAAGAGGGGCTCAGTTCTTC	CASSARGAQFF
TRBV18	NA	TRBJ2-5	NA	TGTGCCAGCTCACCACAGGGTCGTCAAGAGACCCAGTACTTC	CASSPQGRQETQYF
TRBV11-2	few	TRBJ2-3	TRBD2	TGTGCCAGCAGCCTCGGGGGGGGAGGGGATACGCAGTATTTT	CASSLGGGGDTQYF
TRBV6-5	many	TRBJ2-6	NA	TGTGCCAGCAGTTGGACTGGGGCCAACGTCCTGACTTTC	CASSWTGANVLTF
TRBV5-1	many	TRBJ1-2	NA	TGCGCCAGCAGCTGGGGGCAGACACATGGCTACACCTTC	CASSWGQTHGYTF
TRBV7-2	few	TRBJ2-1	TRBD1	TGTGCCAGCAGCCCCGGGACAGGGAGGCCCACCTACAATGAGCAGTTCTTC	CASSPGTGRPTYNEQFF
TRBV13	many	TRBJ2-3	NA	TGTGCCAGCAGCTTAGAGGCCCCGCAGGGAGAGACAGATACGCAGTATTTT	CASSLEAPQGETDTQYF
TRBV18	NA	TRBJ1-1	TRBD1	TGTGCCAGCTCACATGGGACAGGGCCGATCACTGAAGCTTTCTTT	CASSHGTGPITEAFF
TRBV14	NA	TRBJ1-4	NA	TGTGCCAGCAGCCAGGACGACAGGTTCAGCGAAAAACTGTTTTTT	CASSQDDRFSEKLFF
TRBV11-2	many	TRBJ2-5	NA	TGTGCCAGCAGCCCTTTCGGGTCGAACATTCAAGTCGCTTCCCCGGACCGCCGGGAGACCCAGTACTTC	CASSPFGSNIQVASPDRRETQYF
TRBV5-1	many	TRBJ2-7	TRBD1	TGCGCCAGCAGCACCGAGGGACAGGGGAGCGACGAGCAGTACTTC	CASSTEGQGSDEQYF